This TCR beta chain is drawn from a study of cytomegalovirus exposure and HLA in healthy donors. A multiplex PCR was run with 60 Vbeta primers and 13 Jbeta primers. The data were produced by immunoSEQ multiplex PCR, yet TCRdb's version contains in-frame clones alone and is incomplete. The sample shows around 140,000 clones, approximately 79% of them seen only once. The CDR3 is 12 residues long. Trimming took 4 bases from V and 9 from J, leaving 9 bases between them. The germline V gene has CDR1 SNHLY and CDR2 FYNNEI. This TCR derives from a woman aged 30 to 39 in good health and CMV-seronegative. The sequenced material came from PBMCs. The chain has TRBV2 and TRBJ2-2; no clear D. CDR3 region: CASSGAGRELFF. The CDR3 DNA reads as TGTGCCAGCAGTGGGGCAGGCCGGGAGCTGTTTTTT.